This entry describes one T cell receptor (beta chain). The target of this receptor is not known. The input lacks base qualities; no much larger clone sits a single base away. Measured from the cysteine to the phenylalanine, the CDR3 is 15 residues long. The retained sequence is limited to the CDR3, 45 bases, with the frame set at the first base. In the germline V gene (reference sequence), CDR1 corresponds to MNHEY and CDR2 to SMNVEV. The V and J ends are trimmed by 1 base and 2 bases, leaving 11 bases between them. These data are taken from a study of blood T cell repertoires in COVID-19 (dated by TCRdb to 2020 to 2022). Context from the whole study: Samples from collaborators originated in the United States, Italy and Spain and spanned both the acute and convalescent phases of COVID-19. The samples were drawn from two sources: the first 160 participants of the ongoing ImmuneRACE study, and 1,000 to 1,500 subjects contributed by 6 global collaborators. The dataset comprised deeply sampled blood TCRbeta repertoires from subjects exposed to, actively infected with, or recovered from COVID-19. Where available, HLA class I and class II types were obtained from metadata supplied by the sample provider rather than from assay-based typing. The repertoires were released in a freely available public database intended as a resource for research on the immune response to SARS-CoV-2. The prospective study material was composed of cDNA or gDNA derived from T cells, B-cell-depleted T cells, or PBMCs. A de-identified subject ID, COVID-19 status, age in years and sex were almost always included in the sample metadata. On the study overall, not on this receptor specifically: How much clinical and demographic metadata was included differed by source and by participant, and the metadata was provided uncurated.

One collaborating source in Seattle enrolled patients during active infection and followed them longitudinally through the course of disease. Collaborating institutions collected whole blood in K2EDTA tubes following their own protocols. Collaborator samples were shipped for TCRbeta analysis as frozen whole blood, isolated PBMCs, or DNA extracted from either sample type. The immunoSEQ Assay, a bias-controlled multiplex PCR, was used to amplify TCRbeta CDR3 regions from genomic DNA. The original methods were these. Within the assay, amplification of reference gene primers was used to estimate how many nucleated cells each sample contained. Sequence reads were collapsed and filtered to measure the absolute abundance of every unique TCRbeta CDR3 rearrangement. For each sample, productive Simpson clonality was calculated as the square root of Simpson's diversity index over productive rearrangements. TCRdb limited this immuneACCESS table to in-frame rearrangements with V and J called. A share of clones is missing; checked studies link under half to unresolved V genes, and the rest is unexplained. V and J calls plus clone size are reproduced from that table; the DNA served to infer D and trimming. This sample holds around 250,000 clones; approximately 88% were observed only once. The top ten constitute roughly a tenth of the sample.

The chain is encoded by TRBV27 joined to TRBJ1-1; 5 matching bases give a weak D call of TRBD1. The receptor comes from a woman in her seventies with COVID-19, enrolled during active disease. The specimen was peripheral blood. The DNA sequence is given as TGTGCCAGCAGTTTATGGGGGGGAACAAACACTGAAGCTTTCTTT. Translation gives CASSLWGGTNTEAFF.